Listed below are T cell receptor beta chains from one sample, sequenced in a study of OX40 agonist ivuxolimab in advanced cancers. The repertoire was sequenced with immunoSEQ multiplex PCR; TCRdb's copy has only in-frame clones and lacks some. This sample has around 46,000 clones, with roughly 90% found just once. This specimen consisted of CD4+ or CD8+ T cells sorted from blood, obtained in a trial of the OX40 agonist ivuxolimab. These receptors originate from an adult with an advanced solid tumor such as melanoma, head and neck, liver or kidney cancer. CDR3s include the opening cysteine and the closing phenylalanine or tryptophan. Rows give clone size only sometimes, using once, few, many, or a class for an expanded clone.

V	J	size	CDR3
TRBV5-4	TRBJ2-7	.	CASSFGTSGYEQYF
TRBV5-4	TRBJ2-1	.	CASSFDYFNEQFF
TRBV7-2	TRBJ2-3	once	CASSYTSGGPDTQYF
TRBV9	TRBJ1-2	few	CASSVGTGIYGYTF
TRBV19	TRBJ2-7	.	CASSPGAGVEQYF
TRBV4-1	TRBJ2-1	.	CASSHRANSYNEQFF
TRBV9	TRBJ1-4	.	CASSAGTVANEKLFF
TRBV19	TRBJ2-1	.	CASSIGGNEQFF
TRBV6-4	TRBJ2-1	once	CASSDSAGGGNEQFF
TRBV25-1	TRBJ1-6	.	CASSRGQGAYNSPLHF
TRBV9	TRBJ2-3	.	CASSVEHLGGTDTQYF
TRBV27	TRBJ1-1	.	CASSFGGPGPNTEAFF
TRBV13	TRBJ1-1	.	CARGGLGAEAFF
TRBV27	TRBJ2-7	.	CASSRTSSYEQYF
TRBV5-6	TRBJ2-1	.	CASSLSQGNEQFF
TRBV5-6	TRBJ1-6	.	CASRDTGTVYNSPLHF
TRBV5-4	TRBJ2-7	.	CASSHRDSSYEQYF
TRBV11-1	TRBJ2-3	.	CASSYGQFTDTQYF
TRBV9	TRBJ2-1	.	CASSVVVLPQLDNEQFF
TRBV27	TRBJ1-5	.	CASSGKATQPQHF
TRBV6-1	TRBJ2-7	few	CASSSELRYEQYF
TRBV4-1	TRBJ2-7	.	CASSQDRDIYYEQYF
TRBV14	TRBJ2-7	.	CASSLGYEQYF
TRBV7-3	TRBJ1-2	once	CASSLTAGNYGYTF
TRBV9	TRBJ2-1	.	CASDRLAGDEQFF
TRBV11-1	TRBJ1-1	.	CASSFMPGVEAFF
TRBV9	TRBJ1-2	once	CASSVDVREQVDGYTF
TRBV9	TRBJ2-3	.	CASSAAAGNTDTQYF
TRBV18	TRBJ1-1	.	CASSSRDRGLRNTEAFF
TRBV7-3	TRBJ2-1	.	CASSVGGDNEQFF
TRBV25-1	TRBJ1-2	.	CASSGGQGAFGYTF
TRBV6-5	TRBJ2-1	.	CASSYSGVLGNEQFF
TRBV7-6	TRBJ1-3	.	CASSLSEAGAGNTIYF
TRBV7-9	TRBJ1-5	.	CASSLAHGSNQPQHF
TRBV7-7	TRBJ2-3	.	CASSLGSGTDTQYF
TRBV4-3	TRBJ2-3	.	CASSQEGGAYEDTDTQYF
TRBV6-5	TRBJ2-2	once	CASSPWVTNTGELFF
TRBV6-4	TRBJ2-3	medium-sized	CASSDSSGADTQYF
TRBV7-3	TRBJ2-1	.	CASSSNPFEGTSGNEQFF
TRBV13	TRBJ2-2	.	CASSFPQNTGELFF
TRBV4-2	TRBJ1-1	.	CASSQAVGTEAFF
TRBV13	TRBJ2-1	.	CASSQRYGQRGVENYYNEQFF
TRBV19	TRBJ1-4	.	CASSIDGQGWAKLFF
TRBV4-1	TRBJ2-3	.	CASSIFSGSGDTQYF
TRBV5-6	TRBJ1-1	.	CASSLLIRQGMNTEAFF
TRBV4-3	TRBJ1-1	.	CASSQEARGTEAFF
TRBV12-5	TRBJ1-1	medium-sized	CASGFLQEGSSNTEAFF
TRBV7-9	TRBJ1-1	.	CASSFRAGENTEAFF